One sample yielded the 31 T cell receptor beta chains listed below, sequenced in a study of blood T cell repertoires in COVID-19. The protocol was immunoSEQ multiplex PCR, while the TCRdb copy is restricted to in-frame clones and leaves out a portion. The sample shows 130,000 to 150,000 clones, approximately 85% of them seen only once. The source material was peripheral blood. These receptors were taken from a woman between 55 and 75 years old with COVID-19, enrolled during active disease.

The table lists this clone with a count of one. The chain couples TRBV4-2 to TRBJ2-7; D ambiguous. This CDR3 is built from 13 residues. Germline CDR1 is LGHNA and CDR2 is YNFKEQ. The V end lost 0 bases, the J end lost 2 bases, and 5 bases lay between the germline ends. The CDR3 sequence: CASSQESAYEQYF. In nucleotides, the CDR3 is TGTGCCAGCAGCCAAGAATCAGCCTACGAGCAGTACTTC.

The gene calls are TRBV11-3 and TRBJ2-2, with D possibly being TRBD1 (5 bases). Germline assignment: CDR1 SGHNT and CDR2 YENEEA. The V and J ends lost 5 bases and 1 base respectively, with 8 bases between them. The CDR3 spans 14 residues. The CDR3 sequence is CASSLQENTGELFF. Written as DNA, the CDR3 is TGTGCCAGCAGCCTACAGGAGAACACCGGGGAGCTGTTTTTT.

This chain joins TRBV9 and TRBJ1-3, with unresolved D. Germline CDR1 reads SGDLS; CDR2 reads YYNGEE. This CDR3 has 17 residues. V was clipped by 0 bases and J by 4 bases, with 17 bases between them. The CDR3 loop reads CASSVAPGRASGNTIYF. The CDR3 DNA follows: TGTGCCAGCAGCGTAGCTCCCGGGAGGGCCTCAGGAAACACCATATATTTT.

This chain links TRBV19 with TRBJ2-1, with TRBD2 as a possible D gene (5 bases). This CDR3 region has 14 residues. V was cut by 6 bases and J by 2 bases, with 11 bases left in between. Germline V gene data show CDR1 as LNHDA and CDR2 as SQIVND (reference sequence). The CDR3 sequence: CASRISTTYNEQFF. As DNA, the CDR3 is TGTGCCAGTAGAATATCGACTACCTACAATGAGCAGTTCTTC.

Written as DNA, the CDR3 is TGTGCCAGCAGCTTAACGGGGACAGACACCGGGGAGCTGTTTTTT. It yields the protein CASSLTGTDTGELFF. The V gene is TRBV7-9, the J gene TRBJ2-2; 7 bases are a match to TRBD1. J lost 3 bases, V lost 2 bases, and 3 bases had no gene match. Germline V gene sequence: CDR1 SEHNR, CDR2 FQNEAQ (reference sequence). The CDR3 totals 15 residues.

The chain couples TRBV24-1 to TRBJ2-2; 7 nucleotides match TRBD2. The CDR3 is made up of 16 amino acids. The germline gives CDR1 KGHDR, CDR2 SFDVKD. V lost 4 bases, J lost 4 bases, and 8 bases stayed unmatched. CDR3 DNA sequence: TGTGCCACCAGTGAGGGAGGGTTTTTGACCACCGGGGAGCTGTTTTTT. Translation gives CATSEGGFLTTGELFF.

Written as DNA, the CDR3 is TGTGCCAGCAGGAGGACAGGAAACAACTACGAGCAGTACTTC. Translating gives CASRRTGNNYEQYF. This rearrangement joins TRBV5-4 to TRBJ2-7; 7 bases are shared with TRBD1. The germline gives CDR1 SGHNT, CDR2 YYREEE (reference sequence). The ends lost 5 bases at V and 3 bases at J; junction bases unmatched: 8. The CDR3 is 14 residues long.

The genes are TRBV2 and TRBJ2-7; 7 positions match TRBD1. V lost 6 bases to trimming and J lost 3 bases; unmatched junction nucleotides: 5. The CDR3 sequence is 13 residues long. CDR1 SNHLY and CDR2 FYNNEI come from the germline V gene. CDR3 in DNA: TGTGCCAGCAGGAAGGGGGCCCTCTACGAGCAGTACTTC. It is translated as CASRKGALYEQYF. Variable domain in full (rest from reference TRBV2 and TRBJ2-7): EPEVTQTPSHQVTQMGQEVILRCVPISNHLYFYWYRQILGQKVEFLVSFYNNEISEKSEIFDDQFSVERPDGSNFTLKIRSTKLEDSAMYFCASRKGALYEQYFGPGTRLTVT.

This sequence joins TRBV19 and TRBJ2-1; TRBD1 might be the D (6 bases). Trimming removed 3 bases from V and 6 bases from J, with 12 bases in between. Germline V gene sequence: CDR1 LNHDA, CDR2 SQIVND (reference sequence). The CDR3 has 14 amino acids. The CDR3 coding sequence is TGTGCCAGTAGTATCGATAGACAGGTCAATGAGCAGTTCTTC. Protein product: CASSIDRQVNEQFF.

The chain has TRBV5-1 and TRBJ1-1, with 7 positions matching TRBD1. J lost 2 bases, V lost 3 bases, and 7 bases had no gene match. There are 15 residues in the CDR3. CDR1 SGHRS and CDR2 YFSETQ come from the germline V gene. CDR3 region: CASSSAGQVNTEAFF. CDR3 DNA: TGCGCCAGCAGCTCGGCAGGACAGGTTAACACTGAAGCTTTCTTT.

The V gene is TRBV27, the J gene TRBJ2-3; TRBD1 agrees at 7 bases. Germline values: CDR1 MNHEY, CDR2 SMNVEV (reference sequence). This CDR3 spans 14 amino acids. After removal of 6 bases from V and 4 bases from J, the junction contained 7 bases not matched to a gene. Here the CDR3 reads CASSPRTGADTQYF. In DNA form, the CDR3 reads TGTGCCAGCAGCCCCCGGACAGGCGCAGATACGCAGTATTTT.

This clone showed up just a few times. CDR3 sequence reads: CASRNRVRDLTPEAFF. The CDR3 nucleotides are TGTGCCAGCAGGAACAGGGTACGCGACTTAACCCCTGAAGCTTTCTTT. The chain has TRBV3-1 (or the pseudogene TRBV3-2) and TRBJ1-1; tentatively, D is TRBD1 (6 bases). Per germline, CDR1 LGHDT and CDR2 YNNKEL (reference sequence). V lost 6 bases to trimming and J lost 6 bases, with 23 bases between them. The CDR3 has 16 residues.

The CDR3 loop is CASSYLGVDTEAFF. The CDR3 DNA is TGTGCCAGCAGTTACTTAGGGGTGGACACTGAAGCTTTCTTT. The chain employs TRBV6-5 and TRBJ1-1; possibly TRBD1 for D (5 bases). V lost 1 base and J 3 bases, leaving 9 bases between the germline ends. Germline V gives CDR1 MNHEY, CDR2 SVGAGI. The CDR3 contains 14 residues.

V and J are TRBV19 and TRBJ1-1; the D gene is possibly TRBD1 (6 bases). Germline V lookup: CDR1 LNHDA, CDR2 SQIVND (reference sequence). The V end was cut by 5 bases, the J end by 4 bases, with 14 bases between. This CDR3 contains 14 residues. The CDR3 bases are TGTGCCAGTAGTTGGGGGGGCCTGTCCACTGAAGCTTTCTTT. Translating gives CASSWGGLSTEAFF.

The chain couples TRBV4-3 to TRBJ2-7; 9 nucleotides agree with TRBD2. CDR1 and CDR2 from the germline V gene are LGHNA and YSLEER. The trim removed 4 bases at V and 3 bases at J, leaving 10 bases unmatched. This CDR3 comprises 16 residues. The CDR3 protein is CASSLSSGASVYEQYF. The CDR3 bases are TGCGCCAGCAGCCTTTCTAGCGGGGCGTCAGTCTACGAGCAGTACTTC.

The chain has TRBV9 and TRBJ2-3; TRBD2 matches at 7 bases. V shed 3 bases and J 3 bases; nucleotides not matched to a gene: 7. This CDR3 has 15 amino acids. Germline loops: CDR1 SGDLS, CDR2 YYNGEE. The CDR3 sequence is CASSATSVPTDTQYF. The CDR3 DNA reads TGTGCCAGCAGCGCCACTAGCGTGCCTACAGATACGCAGTATTTT.

The chain is built from TRBV7-2 and TRBJ1-2; the D gene is possibly TRBD1 (5 bases). The V gene's germline CDR1 is SGHTA and CDR2 FQGNSA. The CDR3 is made up of 13 amino acids. The V end lost 3 bases, the J end lost 7 bases, and 12 bases lay between the germline ends. CDR3 sequence (DNA): TGTGCCAGCAGCTTGGTAGGGGCTGGTGGCTACACCTTC. It specifies CASSLVGAGGYTF.

This clone was found a few times. The chain carries TRBV5-1 and TRBJ1-4; 7 bases are a match to TRBD1. Germline CDR1 SGHRS, CDR2 YFSETQ. The trim removed 5 bases at V and 3 bases at J, leaving 4 bases unmatched. This CDR3 is 14 amino acids long. DNA for the CDR3: TGCGCCAGCAGTATGGGACAGTCTAATGAAAAACTGTTTTTT. Its protein is CASSMGQSNEKLFF.

The CDR3 DNA follows: TGTGCCAGCAGCACGGGGACTAGCGGGGCTCTGGACGAGCAGTACTTC. Its translation is CASSTGTSGALDEQYF. V usage is TRBV5-5 and J usage is TRBJ2-7; 13 bases map to TRBD2. With V trimmed by 4 bases and J by 5 bases, 9 bases remained unmatched. The CDR3 extends over 16 amino acids. Looked up from germline, CDR1 is SGHKS and CDR2 is YYEKEE (reference sequence). The variable domain in full, with the rest retrieved from reference TRBV5-5 and TRBJ2-7, is DAGVTQSPTHLIKTRGQQVTLRCSPISGHKSVSWYQQVLGQGPQFIFQYYEKEERGRGNFPDRFSARQFPNYSSELNVNALLLGDSALYLCASSTGTSGALDEQYFGPGTRLTVT.

V gene TRBV3-1 (or the pseudogene TRBV3-2) combines with J gene TRBJ2-7; perhaps TRBD1 as D (5 bases). There are 15 residues in the CDR3. CDR1 is LGHDT, CDR2 YNNKEL, per germline (reference sequence). V was cut by 0 bases and J by 1 base, with 10 bases left in between. CDR3 sequence: CASSQESGHSYEQYF. DNA for the CDR3: TGTGCCAGCAGCCAAGAGTCAGGACATTCCTACGAGCAGTACTTC.

The gene calls are TRBV19 and TRBJ2-7, with D possibly being TRBD1 (6 bases). The CDR3 consists of 13 residues. Between the trimmed V and J ends, which lost 2 bases and 2 bases, there was a span of 7 bases. Germline V CDR1 and CDR2: LNHDA, SQIVND (reference sequence). The CDR3 DNA sequence: TGTGCCAGTAGTATACGGACAGCCTACGAGCAGTACTTC. Translated, it gives CASSIRTAYEQYF.

V gene TRBV29-1 combines with J gene TRBJ2-6; D is perhaps TRBD2 (5 bases). This CDR3 spans 14 amino acids. Per the germline V gene, CDR1 is SQVTM and CDR2 is ANQGSEA. Trimming took 0 bases from V and 4 from J, leaving 7 bases between them. This CDR3 reads CSVEDGGGANVLTF. The CDR3 DNA follows: TGCAGCGTTGAAGATGGCGGGGGGGCCAACGTCCTGACTTTC.

The chain uses TRBV4-1 and TRBJ1-2; 9 bases line up with TRBD1. The CDR3 has 17 amino acids. CDR1 is MGHRA and CDR2 is YSYEKL in the germline V gene. After removal of 5 bases from V and 3 bases from J, the junction contained 13 bases not matched to a gene. The CDR3 here is CASSENLDRGKDYGYTF. As DNA, the CDR3 is TGCGCCAGCAGCGAGAATTTGGACAGGGGCAAGGACTATGGCTACACCTTC.

The chain recombines TRBV6-5 with TRBJ2-7; 8 nucleotides line up with TRBD1. V was pared by 2 bases and J by 6 bases, with 9 bases of the junction left unmatched. CDR1 MNHEY and CDR2 SVGAGI come from the germline V gene. CDR3 size: 15 residues. This chain's CDR3 is CASSYPDRGVVEQYF. The CDR3 nucleotides are TGTGCCAGCAGTTACCCCGACAGGGGTGTGGTCGAGCAGTACTTC.

This chain connects TRBV7-3 to TRBJ2-1, with D tentatively TRBD1 (6 bases). Germline V gene sequence: CDR1 SGHTA, CDR2 FQGTGA. V was pared by 5 bases and J by 1 base, with 15 bases between. This CDR3 is built from 16 residues. The CDR3 spells CASSRAGAGSYNEQFF. The DNA of the CDR3 is TGTGCCAGCAGCCGCGCAGGGGCAGGGTCCTACAATGAGCAGTTCTTC.

The CDR3 DNA reads as TGCGCCAGCAGCCAAGGCAGGGGTTGGGGGGAGACCCAGTACTTC. Residues: CASSQGRGWGETQYF. V gene TRBV4-3 combines with J gene TRBJ2-5; D perhaps matches TRBD1 (6 bases). The CDR3 is 15 residues long. V lost 1 base and J 5 bases, leaving 14 bases between the germline ends. Germline assignment: CDR1 LGHNA and CDR2 YSLEER.

The chain links TRBV28 to TRBJ1-1, with a possible D match to TRBD1 (5 bases). Germline lookup yields CDR1 MDHEN and CDR2 SYDVKM. The CDR3 length is 13 residues. The V end lost 3 bases, the J end lost 4 bases, and 9 bases lay between the germline ends. The DNA for the CDR3 is TGTGCCAGCAGTTTGGAGGGGAGCACTGAAGCTTTCTTT. This encodes CASSLEGSTEAFF.

The chain couples TRBV28 to TRBJ2-6; possibly TRBD1 for D (6 bases). The germline CDR1 and CDR2 sequences are MDHEN and SYDVKM. The CDR3 length is 15 residues. Between the trimmed V and J ends, which lost 5 bases and 2 bases, there was a span of 10 bases. The chain's CDR3 is CASSLTGTGANVLTF. In DNA form, the CDR3 reads TGTGCCAGCAGTCTTACAGGGACTGGGGCCAACGTCCTGACTTTC.

This chain uses TRBV7-3 with TRBJ2-3; 7 nucleotides agree with TRBD2. The V segment lost 5 bases and the J segment 1 base; nucleotides outside the gene matches: 6. Looked up from germline, CDR1 is SGHTA and CDR2 is FQGTGA. CDR3 size: 15 residues. CDR3 in amino acids: CASSAPSGGTDTQYF. The CDR3 nucleotides read TGTGCCAGCAGCGCCCCTAGCGGAGGCACAGATACGCAGTATTTT.

With regard to this clone: Other DNA variants within this sample encode the same CDR3. The V call is TRBV2, the J call TRBJ2-2; D gene unclear. Trimming took 3 bases from V and 1 from J, leaving 9 bases between them. CDR3 length: 15 residues. Germline V gene sequence: CDR1 SNHLY, CDR2 FYNNEI. CDR3 protein: CASSEGAGNTGELFF. DNA of the CDR3: TGTGCCAGCAGTGAGGGTGCAGGGAACACCGGGGAGCTGTTTTTT.

The chain carries TRBV7-3 and TRBJ2-2, with D possibly matching TRBD1 (6 bases). Trimming shortened V by 4 bases and J by 6 bases, and 12 bases separated the two germline ends. Per the germline V gene, CDR1 is SGHTA and CDR2 is FQGTGA. This CDR3 has 14 residues. The chain's CDR3 is CASSSTTGPGELFF. The CDR3 nucleotides are TGTGCCAGCAGCTCCACGACAGGCCCCGGGGAGCTGTTTTTT.